This T cell receptor (beta chain) stems from a study of blood T cell repertoires in COVID-19. Germline V gene lookup returns CDR1 SGHRS and CDR2 YFSETQ. J lost 5 bases, V lost 0 bases, and 18 bases had no gene match. This CDR3 has 20 residues. Original processing methods: How many nucleated cells were present was estimated from reference gene primer amplification. The table came from immunoSEQ multiplex PCR; TCRdb's copy has only in-frame clones and leaves some out. D and trimming were read from the DNA, whereas the V and J calls and clone size are those reported in that table. The table records just under 55,000 clones, approximately 91% of them present only once.

This receptor was obtained from a man aged 45 to 65 with acute or convalescent COVID-19. The source material was peripheral blood. This chain joins TRBV5-1 and TRBJ1-2, with 11 bases aligning to TRBD1. The CDR3 is CASSLGAGTGGLTRVYGYTF. The DNA of the CDR3 is TGCGCCAGCAGCTTGGGGGCCGGGACAGGGGGTCTCACCCGGGTTTATGGCTACACCTTC.